These 3 T cell receptor beta chains came from one sample sequenced in a study of control samples from healthy donors and cancer patients. TCRdb's copy holds only in-frame clones and misses some; the assay was immunoSEQ multiplex PCR. Of 110,000 to 150,000 clones detected, 89% appear once; the ten largest clones hold about 4.9%. Input material: blood. The receptor set was obtained from a man younger than 40 in good health.

A note on this clone: A junction boundary mismatches the germline segment, possibly from a read error. The V gene is TRBV4-1, the J gene TRBJ2-7, with D perhaps matching TRBD2 (6 bases). Germline CDR1 is MGHRA and CDR2 is YSYEKL. The CDR3 runs to 15 residues. CDR3 in amino acids: CASSNTGSFSSEQYF. For the CDR3, the DNA is TGCGCCAGCAGCAACACCGGGAGTTTTTCCTCCGAGCAGTACTTC.

The DNA for the CDR3 is TGTGCCAGCAGATGGGGACAGAATTCACCCCTCCACTTT. It specifies CASRWGQNSPLHF. The chain has TRBV21-1 and TRBJ1-6; TRBD1, the table's D call, lacks a check against the DNA. TRBV21-1 is shown as a pseudogene. There are 13 residues in the CDR3.

The chain is built from TRBV7-8 and TRBJ2-1, with 10 nucleotides matching TRBD2. Germline V gene lookup returns CDR1 SGHVS and CDR2 FQNEAQ. The CDR3 has 15 residues. J gave up 3 bases and V 4 bases, and 3 bases lay outside the gene matches. The CDR3 sequence is CASSYRTSGYNEQFF. CDR3 DNA: TGTGCCAGCAGCTACAGGACTAGCGGCTACAATGAGCAGTTCTTC.